This entry concerns a single T cell receptor beta chain. Its target is unknown. Original analysis: Junction-only sequences without quality scores were provided by ImmunoSEQ, so filtering was different. The assay was immunoSEQ multiplex PCR, and TCRdb's table has in-frame clones only and misses some. V and J calls and clone size are those listed in that table; D and trimming were worked out from the DNA. Of around 350,000 clones listed, around four fifths are singletons. The donor population consisted of healthy HIV-negative adults with no recent acute infections or vaccinations. The data originate from a study of shared clonotypes between healthy human individuals. Study-wide context: Donors had three CD4 naive, three CD4 memory, two CD8 naive and one CD8 memory plate apiece. Study findings and constraints: When naive CD4 clonotypes were compared across a few donors, approximately 5% were shared.

The CDR3 contains 16 residues. The germline V and J ends were trimmed by 5 bases and 4 bases, with 18 bases remaining between them. The germline gives CDR1 KGHSH, CDR2 LQKENI. What was sequenced was memory CD4+ T cells sorted from blood. Regarding subset: CD45RA-negative fraction. This receptor was identified in a man aged 30-40 years in good health. This chain connects TRBV18 to TRBJ1-5; no reliable D call. CDR3: CASSAGVQRGNQPQHF. Here the CDR3 DNA reads TGTGCCAGCTCAGCCGGGGTTCAAAGAGGTAATCAGCCCCAGCATTTT.